The next 6 T cell receptor beta chains were all read from a single sample in a study of cytomegalovirus exposure and HLA in healthy donors (dated by TCRdb to 2015 to 2018). Library generation was performed with the immunoSEQ multiplex PCR assay. The multiplex PCR relied on a mix of 60 forward primers for TCR Vbeta segments and 13 reverse primers for TCR Jbeta segments. The source is immuneACCESS, and TCRdb retained only in-frame sequences with V and J called. Part of the clones is not carried over; for the studies checked, unresolved V genes explain less than half of this, and the remainder is unexplained. Across this sample there are under 200,000 clones, with over 75% seen only once. In total, the top ten clones hold 0.5% of the sample. Sequencing was carried out using PBMCs. Receptors originate from a woman aged 50 to 60 in good health and CMV-seronegative.

V gene TRBV9 combines with J gene TRBJ2-1; D is possibly TRBD1 (6 bases). Trimming took off 4 bases at V and 5 bases at J, with 22 bases between the two ends. The CDR3 extends over 17 amino acids. CDR1 and CDR2 from the germline V gene are SGDLS and YYNGEE. Here the CDR3 reads CASSTRNGLGGNNEQFF. For the CDR3, the DNA is TGTGCCAGCAGCACCCGTAATGGGCTAGGGGGTAACAATGAGCAGTTCTTC.

This clone has a handful of counts. This chain joins TRBV6-5 and TRBJ2-1, with 12 bases that match TRBD2. The germline CDR1 and CDR2 sequences are MNHEY and SVGAGI. V dropped 7 bases and J dropped 6; count of bases not matched to a gene: 7. The length of the CDR3 is 15 residues. The CDR3 DNA sequence: TGTGCCAGCACCGAACTAGCGGGGGGTGTCAATGAGCAGTTCTTC. This sequence encodes CASTELAGGVNEQFF.

This clone was recorded only once. The rearrangement uses TRBV2 and TRBJ2-5, with TRBD2 matching 9 bases. The CDR3 contains 15 residues. CDR1 is SNHLY, CDR2 FYNNEI, per germline. The J segment lost 4 bases and the V segment lost 5 bases, leaving 8 bases of the junction unmatched. The CDR3: CASSLGGGAPETQYF. CDR3 DNA sequence: TGTGCCAGCAGTTTGGGCGGGGGGGCCCCAGAGACCCAGTACTTC. Filled out from reference TRBV2 and TRBJ2-5, the complete variable domain reads EPEVTQTPSHQVTQMGQEVILRCVPISNHLYFYWYRQILGQKVEFLVSFYNNEISEKSEIFDDQFSVERPDGSNFTLKIRSTKLEDSAMYFCASSLGGGAPETQYFGPGTRLLVL.

V and J are TRBV29-1 and TRBJ2-1, with D possibly matching TRBD2 (5 bases). The CDR3 spans 14 residues. The germline V gene encodes CDR1 SQVTM and CDR2 ANQGSEA. V lost 4 bases and J lost 5, with 15 bases in between. In DNA form, the CDR3 reads TGCAGCGTTGCGGGCCTCTCGGGGAACAATGAGCAGTTCTTC. It translates to CSVAGLSGNNEQFF.

The chain joins TRBV2 to TRBJ1-1; D might be TRBD1 (6 bases). In germline, CDR1 is SNHLY, CDR2 FYNNEI. The CDR3 contains 13 residues. Trimming left V 11 bases short and J 2 bases short, with 15 bases between. CDR3 sequence reads: CALARQANTEAFF. The CDR3 bases are TGTGCCCTGGCCAGACAGGCTAACACTGAAGCTTTCTTT.

This rearrangement joins TRBV11-1 to TRBJ2-1, with TRBD1 identical over 8 bases. In germline, CDR1 is SGHAT, CDR2 FQDESV (reference sequence). After removal of 6 bases from V and 3 bases from J, the junction contained 7 bases not matched to a gene. The CDR3 is made up of 15 amino acids. CDR3 nucleotide sequence: TGTGCCAGCAGTTCCGGGACAGGTTACTACAATGAGCAGTTCTTC. It is translated as CASSSGTGYYNEQFF.